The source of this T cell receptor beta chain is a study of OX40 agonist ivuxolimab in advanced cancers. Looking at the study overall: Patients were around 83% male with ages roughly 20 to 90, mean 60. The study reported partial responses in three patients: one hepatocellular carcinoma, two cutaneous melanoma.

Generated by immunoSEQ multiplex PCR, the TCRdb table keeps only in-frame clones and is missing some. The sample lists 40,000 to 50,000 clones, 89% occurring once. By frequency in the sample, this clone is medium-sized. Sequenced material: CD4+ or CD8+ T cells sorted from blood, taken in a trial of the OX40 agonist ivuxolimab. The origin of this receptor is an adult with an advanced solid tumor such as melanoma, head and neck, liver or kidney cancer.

The CDR3 DNA follows: TGTGCAAGTCAGGACAGGGGGAACTATGGCTACACCTTC. Translation: CASQDRGNYGYTF. V is TRBV12-2 and J is TRBJ1-2; TRBD1 is taken as the D call from the table, unchecked against the DNA. TRBV12-2 is termed a pseudogene. This CDR3 spans 13 amino acids.